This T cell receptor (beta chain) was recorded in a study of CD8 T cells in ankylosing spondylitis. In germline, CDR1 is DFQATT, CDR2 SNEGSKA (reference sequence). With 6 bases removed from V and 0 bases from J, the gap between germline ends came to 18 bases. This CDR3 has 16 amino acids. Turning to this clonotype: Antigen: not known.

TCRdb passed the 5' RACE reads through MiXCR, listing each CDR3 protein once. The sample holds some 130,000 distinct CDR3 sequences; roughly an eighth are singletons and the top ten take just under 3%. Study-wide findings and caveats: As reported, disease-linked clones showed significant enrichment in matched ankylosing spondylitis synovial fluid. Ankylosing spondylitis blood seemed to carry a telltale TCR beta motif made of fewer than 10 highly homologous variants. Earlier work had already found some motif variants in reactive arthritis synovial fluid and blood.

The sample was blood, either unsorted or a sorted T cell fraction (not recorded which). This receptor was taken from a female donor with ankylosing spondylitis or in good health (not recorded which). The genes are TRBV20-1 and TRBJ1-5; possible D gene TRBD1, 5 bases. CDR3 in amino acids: CSALEGTMISNQPQHF. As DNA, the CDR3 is TGCAGTGCCTTAGAGGGGACTATGATTAGCAATCAGCCCCAGCATTTT.